This T cell receptor (beta chain) comes out of a study of cytomegalovirus exposure and HLA in healthy donors. In the PCR, 60 Vbeta and 13 Jbeta primers were used. The protocol was immunoSEQ multiplex PCR, while the TCRdb copy is restricted to in-frame clones and leaves out a portion. The top ten clones hold over 13% of a sample with 180,000 or so clones, 75% to 80% of them seen once. There are 15 residues in the CDR3. The J segment lost 4 bases and the V segment lost 5 bases, leaving 7 bases of the junction unmatched. Germline CDR1 is MNHNY and CDR2 is SVGAGI (reference sequence). The sample taken for sequencing was PBMCs. This clonotype originated in a man between 45 and 60 years old in good health and CMV-seropositive. This rearrangement joins TRBV6-6 to TRBJ2-2, with 7 bases lining up with TRBD2. The chain's CDR3 is CASSLGGGGTGELFF. DNA for the CDR3: TGTGCCAGCAGTCTGGGGGGGGGAGGCACCGGGGAGCTGTTTTTT.